One sample yielded the 2 T cell receptor beta chains listed below, sequenced in a study of glioma-infiltrating T cells. The iRepertoire nested amplicon-rescue multiplex PCR amplified TCR alpha and beta CDR3s from RNA. TCRdb re-called the multiplex PCR reads through MiXCR, storing one row per CDR3 protein. The table has 100,000 to 150,000 distinct CDR3 sequences, 20% to 25% seen once; the top ten hold 27%. What was sequenced was glioma tissue, nonneoplastic brain tissue, or PBMCs (not recorded which). The source is a human donor with low-grade glioma or glioblastoma, undergoing nonglioma brain surgery, or in good health (not recorded which).

The V call is TRBV18, the J call TRBJ2-5, with 9 bases aligning to TRBD1. The CDR3 consists of 14 residues. CDR1 and CDR2 from the germline V gene are KGHSH and LQKENI. J gave up 5 bases and V 5 bases, and 6 bases lay outside the gene matches. CDR3 nucleotides: TGTGCCAGCTCAATTGGACAGGGGATCGAGACCCAGTACTTC. Its protein is CASSIGQGIETQYF.

The V and J genes are TRBV28 and TRBJ1-5, with D possibly being TRBD1 (6 bases). The CDR3 spans 13 residues. V was clipped by 6 bases and J by 9 bases, with 15 bases between them. The germline V gene encodes CDR1 MDHEN and CDR2 SYDVKM. The CDR3 loop reads CASRLTGSGPQHF. The CDR3 DNA reads TGTGCCAGCAGACTAACAGGGAGTGGGCCCCAGCATTTT.